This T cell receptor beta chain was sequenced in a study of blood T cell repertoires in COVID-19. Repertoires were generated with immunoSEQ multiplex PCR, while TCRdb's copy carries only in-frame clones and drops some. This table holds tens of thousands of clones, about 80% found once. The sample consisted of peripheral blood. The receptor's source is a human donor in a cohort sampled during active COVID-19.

The CDR3 bases are TGTGCCAGCAGCTTAGCACTAGCGGGATCCATGAAGACCCAGTACTTC. Translated, it gives CASSLALAGSMKTQYF. The chain recombines TRBV7-6 with TRBJ2-5; 10 bases map to TRBD2. Germline CDR1 SGHVS, CDR2 FNYEAQ. J gave up 6 bases and V 0 bases, and 7 bases lay outside the gene matches. This CDR3 is built from 16 residues.